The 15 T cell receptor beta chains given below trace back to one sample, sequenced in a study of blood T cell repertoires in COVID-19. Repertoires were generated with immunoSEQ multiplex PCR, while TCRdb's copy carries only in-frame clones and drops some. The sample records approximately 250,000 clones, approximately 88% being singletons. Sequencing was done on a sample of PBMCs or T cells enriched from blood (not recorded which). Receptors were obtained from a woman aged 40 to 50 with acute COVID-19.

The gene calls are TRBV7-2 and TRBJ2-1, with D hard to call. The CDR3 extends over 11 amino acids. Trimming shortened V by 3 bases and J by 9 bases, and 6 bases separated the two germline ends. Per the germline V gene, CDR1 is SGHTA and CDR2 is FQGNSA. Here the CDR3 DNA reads TGTGCCAGCAGCTTGTATTCTGAGCAGTTCTTC. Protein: CASSLYSEQFF.

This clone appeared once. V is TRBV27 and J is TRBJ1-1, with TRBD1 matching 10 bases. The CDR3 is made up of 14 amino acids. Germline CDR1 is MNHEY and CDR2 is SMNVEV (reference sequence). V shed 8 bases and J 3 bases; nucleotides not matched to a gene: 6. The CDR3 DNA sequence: TGTGCCAGCGAGCCGGGACAGGGGTACACTGAAGCTTTCTTT. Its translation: CASEPGQGYTEAFF.

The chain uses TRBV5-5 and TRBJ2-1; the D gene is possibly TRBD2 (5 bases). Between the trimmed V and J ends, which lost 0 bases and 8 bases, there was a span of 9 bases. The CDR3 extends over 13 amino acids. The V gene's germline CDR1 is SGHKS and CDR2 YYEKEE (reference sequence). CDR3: CASSLAGVDEQFF. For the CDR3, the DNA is TGTGCCAGCAGCTTGGCCGGGGTGGATGAGCAGTTCTTC.

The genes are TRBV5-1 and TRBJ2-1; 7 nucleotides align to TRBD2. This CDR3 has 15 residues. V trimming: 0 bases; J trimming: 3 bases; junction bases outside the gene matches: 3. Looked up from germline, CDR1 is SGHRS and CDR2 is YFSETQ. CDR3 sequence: CASSLVRENYNEQFF. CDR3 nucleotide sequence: TGCGCCAGCAGCTTGGTGCGGGAGAACTACAATGAGCAGTTCTTC. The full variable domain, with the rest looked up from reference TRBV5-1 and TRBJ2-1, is KAGVTQTPRYLIKTRGQQVTLSCSPISGHRSVSWYQQTPGQGLQFLFEYFSETQRNKGNFPGRFSGRQFSNSRSEMNVSTLELGDSALYLCASSLVRENYNEQFFGPGTRLTVL.

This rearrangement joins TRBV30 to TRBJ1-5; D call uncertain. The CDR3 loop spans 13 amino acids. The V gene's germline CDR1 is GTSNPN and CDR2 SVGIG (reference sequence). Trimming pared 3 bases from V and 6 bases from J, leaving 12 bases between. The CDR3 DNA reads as TGTGCCTGGAGCCAAGAGGTACGTCAGCCCCAGCATTTT. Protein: CAWSQEVRQPQHF.

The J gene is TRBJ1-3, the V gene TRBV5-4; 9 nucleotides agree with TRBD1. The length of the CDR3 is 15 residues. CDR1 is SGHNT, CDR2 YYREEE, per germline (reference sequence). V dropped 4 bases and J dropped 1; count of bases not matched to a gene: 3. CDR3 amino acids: CASSRGTGSGNTIYF. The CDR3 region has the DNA TGTGCCAGCAGCCGCGGGACAGGGTCTGGAAACACCATATATTTT.

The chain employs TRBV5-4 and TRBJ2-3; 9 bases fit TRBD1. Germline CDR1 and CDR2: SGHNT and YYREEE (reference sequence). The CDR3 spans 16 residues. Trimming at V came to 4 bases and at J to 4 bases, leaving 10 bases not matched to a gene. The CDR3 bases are TGTGCCAGCAGCCTGCGGCTAGGACAGGGGTCAGATACGCAGTATTTT. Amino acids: CASSLRLGQGSDTQYF.

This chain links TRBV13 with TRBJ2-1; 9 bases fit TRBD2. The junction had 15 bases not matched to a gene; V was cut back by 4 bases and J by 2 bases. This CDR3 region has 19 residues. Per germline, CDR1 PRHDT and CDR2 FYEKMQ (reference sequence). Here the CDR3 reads CASSSPLAGMGGAYNEQFF. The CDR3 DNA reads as TGTGCCAGCAGCTCGCCCCTAGCGGGAATGGGAGGGGCCTACAATGAGCAGTTCTTC. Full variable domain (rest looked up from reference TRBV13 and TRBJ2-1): AAGVIQSPRHLIKEKRETATLKCYPIPRHDTVYWYQQGPGQDPQFLISFYEKMQSDKGSIPDRFSAQQFSDYHSELNMSSLELGDSALYFCASSSPLAGMGGAYNEQFFGPGTRLTVL.

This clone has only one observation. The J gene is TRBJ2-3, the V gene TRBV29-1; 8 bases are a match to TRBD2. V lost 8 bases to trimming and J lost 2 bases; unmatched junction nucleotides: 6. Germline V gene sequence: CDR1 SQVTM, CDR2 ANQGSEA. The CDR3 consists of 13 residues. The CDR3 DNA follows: TGCAGCTACTTAGCGGGGTACACAGATACGCAGTATTTT. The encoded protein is CSYLAGYTDTQYF.

The CDR3, as DNA: TGTGCCACCGGCCCGGGGACTCCATTCTTTAACAATGAGCAGTTCTTC. It is translated as CATGPGTPFFNNEQFF. The chain links TRBV24-1 to TRBJ2-1, with a tentative D call TRBD2 (6 bases). Trimming removed 9 bases from V and 5 bases from J, with 22 bases in between. Germline-derived CDR1 and CDR2 are KGHDR and SFDVKD. The CDR3 has 16 residues.

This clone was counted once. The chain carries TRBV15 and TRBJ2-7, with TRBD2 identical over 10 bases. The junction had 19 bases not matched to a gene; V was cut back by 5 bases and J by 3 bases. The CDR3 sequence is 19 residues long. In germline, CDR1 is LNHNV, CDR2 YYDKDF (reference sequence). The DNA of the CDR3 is TGTGCCACCAGCTTCCCCCTGAAGCGGGAGGGCCTGGTGTGCTACGAGCAGTACGTC. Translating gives CATSFPLKREGLVCYEQYV.

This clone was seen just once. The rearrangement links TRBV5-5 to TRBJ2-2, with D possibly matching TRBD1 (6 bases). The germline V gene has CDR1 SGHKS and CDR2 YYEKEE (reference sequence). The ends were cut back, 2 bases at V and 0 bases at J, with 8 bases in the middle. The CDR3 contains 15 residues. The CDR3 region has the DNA TGTGCCAGCAGCTTTGGGACAACGAACACCGGGGAGCTGTTTTTT. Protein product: CASSFGTTNTGELFF.

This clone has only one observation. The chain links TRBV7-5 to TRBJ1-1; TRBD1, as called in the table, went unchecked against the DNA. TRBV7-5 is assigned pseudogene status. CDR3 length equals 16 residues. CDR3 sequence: CARKKGYIGMGTEAFF. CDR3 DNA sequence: TGTGCCAGAAAAAAGGGGTACATTGGAATGGGGACTGAAGCTTTCTTT.

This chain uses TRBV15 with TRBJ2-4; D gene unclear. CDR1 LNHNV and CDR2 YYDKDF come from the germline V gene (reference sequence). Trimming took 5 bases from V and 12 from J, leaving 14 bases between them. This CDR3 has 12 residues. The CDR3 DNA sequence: TGTGCCACCAGCTATCCCGAAGAGGATCAGTACTTC. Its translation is CATSYPEEDQYF.

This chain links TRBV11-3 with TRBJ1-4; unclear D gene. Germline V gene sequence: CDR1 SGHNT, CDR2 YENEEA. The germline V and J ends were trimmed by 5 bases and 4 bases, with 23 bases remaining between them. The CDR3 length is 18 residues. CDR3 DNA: TGTGCCAGCAGCACCTTTATTACGGGTGTGAGCCTTAATGAAAAACTGTTTTTT. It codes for CASSTFITGVSLNEKLFF. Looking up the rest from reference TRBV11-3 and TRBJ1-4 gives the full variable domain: EAGVVQSPRYKIIEKKQPVAFWCNPISGHNTLYWYLQNLGQGPELLIRYENEEAVDDSQLPKDRFSAERLKGVDSTLKIQPAELGDSAVYLCASSTFITGVSLNEKLFFGSGTQLSVL.